Sequencing of this T cell receptor (beta chain) was carried out in a study of cytomegalovirus exposure and HLA in healthy donors. Regarding the study as a whole: Associated with cytomegalovirus, according to the listing, were some 180 TCR beta chains. A few chains tied to CMV proved CMV antigen-specific in vitro. The authors considered a cluster of highly shared sequence variants likely to be a sequencing artifact. A later analysis revealed that TCR association rates differed between HLA loci, peaking at DRB1 and bottoming out at HLA-C.

Germline V gives CDR1 MNHEY, CDR2 SVGAGI. V shed 8 bases and J shed 11 bases, with 15 bases lying between them. This CDR3 has 11 residues. The primer mix had 60 Vbeta and 13 Jbeta primers. The assay was immunoSEQ multiplex PCR, and TCRdb's table has in-frame clones only and misses some. This sample has about 130,000 clones; roughly 63% occur once, and the top ten carry approximately 1.5%. As regards this clone: What it binds is not known.

The sequence derives from a man aged 25 to 40 in good health and CMV-seropositive. The sequencing sample was made of PBMCs. The chain uses TRBV6-5 and TRBJ1-1; the D gene is possibly TRBD1 (6 bases). The DNA for the CDR3 is TGTGCCAGCGCGAGGGGGGGCTGGGCTTTCTTT. Translated, it gives CASARGGWAFF.